This T cell receptor beta chain comes out of a study of cytomegalovirus exposure and HLA in healthy donors. Notes on the study in general: The dataset shows that most TCR sequences were rare, while some public TCRs occurred in many donors. CMV serostatus alone was available as immune exposure information.

Looked up from germline, CDR1 is SGHNT and CDR2 is YYREEE (reference sequence). The CDR3 runs 14 residues. V lost 1 base and J lost 1, with 5 bases in between. 13 Jbeta primers and 60 Vbeta primers were used for the PCR. Clones were sequenced by immunoSEQ multiplex PCR, and TCRdb holds only the in-frame ones, with some missing. The sample lists some 150,000 clones; less than 85% were seen once. Turning to this clone: Antigen: not known.

Material: PBMCs. The clonotype originates from a man in his late teens or twenties in good health and CMV-seropositive. The chain recombines TRBV5-4 with TRBJ2-2, with unresolved D. CDR3 nucleotide sequence: TGTGCCAGCAGCTTGACAGTGAACACCGGGGAGCTGTTTTTT. Residues: CASSLTVNTGELFF. The full variable domain, in which reference TRBV5-4 and TRBJ2-2 provide the parts outside the CDR3, is ETGVTQSPTHLIKTRGQQVTLRCSSQSGHNTVSWYQQALGQGPQFIFQYYREEENGRGNFPPRFSGLQFPNYSSELNVNALELDDSALYLCASSLTVNTGELFFGEGSRLTVL.